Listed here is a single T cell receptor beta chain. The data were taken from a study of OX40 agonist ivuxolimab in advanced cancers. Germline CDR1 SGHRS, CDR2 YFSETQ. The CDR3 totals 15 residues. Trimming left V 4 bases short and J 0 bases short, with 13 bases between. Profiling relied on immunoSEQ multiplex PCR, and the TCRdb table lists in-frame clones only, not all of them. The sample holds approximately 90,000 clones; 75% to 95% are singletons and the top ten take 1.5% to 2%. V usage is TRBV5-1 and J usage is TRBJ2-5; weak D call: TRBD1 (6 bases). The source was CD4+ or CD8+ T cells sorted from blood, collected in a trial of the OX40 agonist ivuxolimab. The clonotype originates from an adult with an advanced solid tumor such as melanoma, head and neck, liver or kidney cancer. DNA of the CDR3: TGCGCCAGCAGCACTTCCGGGACATACCAAGAGACCCAGTACTTC. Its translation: CASSTSGTYQETQYF.